One TCR beta chain is described in this entry. The antigen remains unidentified. The table came from immunoSEQ multiplex PCR; TCRdb's copy has only in-frame clones and leaves some out. The sample holds millions of clones, 85% to 95% seen once. These data come from a study of shared clonotypes between healthy human individuals. Study outcomes and limitations: In the sorted subsets, rarefaction showed sequencing was incomplete despite large depth.

Looked up from germline, CDR1 is SSHAT and CDR2 is FNYEAQ (reference sequence). The CDR3 has 17 amino acids. The chain uses TRBV7-7 and TRBJ2-5; 7 nucleotides line up with TRBD2. The J call may be wrong; the DNA end is better matched by TRBJ2-7. Sequencing was performed on naive CD4+ T cells from PBMCs. Subset meaning: CD45RA+ positively selected. The clonotype was recovered from a man between 18 and 29 years old in good health. Some clones in this sample may be carry-over from other donors' samples. CDR3 sequence reads: CASSVSLNAGATNEQYF. DNA for the CDR3: TGTGCCAGCAGCGTATCCCTTAATGCGGGAGCAACTAACGAGCAGTACTTC.